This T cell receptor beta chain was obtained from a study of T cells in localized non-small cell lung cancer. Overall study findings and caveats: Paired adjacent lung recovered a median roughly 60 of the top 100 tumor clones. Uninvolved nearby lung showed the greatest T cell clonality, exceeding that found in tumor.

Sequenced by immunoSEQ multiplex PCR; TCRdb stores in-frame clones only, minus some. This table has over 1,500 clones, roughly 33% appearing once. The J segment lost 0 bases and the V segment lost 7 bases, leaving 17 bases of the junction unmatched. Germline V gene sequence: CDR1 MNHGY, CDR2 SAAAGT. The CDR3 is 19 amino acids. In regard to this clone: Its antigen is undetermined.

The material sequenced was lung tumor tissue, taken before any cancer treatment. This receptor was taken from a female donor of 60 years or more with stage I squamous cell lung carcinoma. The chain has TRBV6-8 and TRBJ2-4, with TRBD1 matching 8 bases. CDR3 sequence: CASNGDRTSTKAAKNIQYF. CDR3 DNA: TGTGCCAGCAATGGGGACAGGACCTCAACGAAGGCAGCCAAAAACATTCAGTACTTC.